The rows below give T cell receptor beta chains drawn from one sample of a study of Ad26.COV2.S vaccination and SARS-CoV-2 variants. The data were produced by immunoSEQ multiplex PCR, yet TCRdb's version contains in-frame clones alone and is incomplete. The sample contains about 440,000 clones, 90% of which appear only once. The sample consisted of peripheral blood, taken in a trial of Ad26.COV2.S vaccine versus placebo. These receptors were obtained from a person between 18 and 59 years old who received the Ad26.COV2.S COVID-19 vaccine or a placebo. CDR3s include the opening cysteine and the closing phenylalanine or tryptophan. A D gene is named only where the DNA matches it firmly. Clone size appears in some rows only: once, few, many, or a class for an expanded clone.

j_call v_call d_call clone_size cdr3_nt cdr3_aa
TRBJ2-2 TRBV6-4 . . TGTGCCAGCAGTACAGGGTACTCCGGGGAGCTGTTTTTT CASSTGYSGELFF
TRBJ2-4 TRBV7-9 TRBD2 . TGTGCCAGCAGCTTGTCTGGGAGGGACATTCAGTACTTC CASSLSGRDIQYF
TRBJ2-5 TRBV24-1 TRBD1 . TGTGCCACCAGTGATCGGACAGGGGGCCCAGAGACCCAGTACTTC CATSDRTGGPETQYF
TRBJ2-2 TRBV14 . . TGTGCCAGCAGCCAAGATTGGCCCGAATTTGCCGGGGAGCTGTTTTTT CASSQDWPEFAGELFF
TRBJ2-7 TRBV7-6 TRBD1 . TGTGCCAGCAGCCCATCCGGGACAGGCCCCGCGGAGCAGTACTTC CASSPSGTGPAEQYF
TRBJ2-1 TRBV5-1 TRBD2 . TGCGCCAGCAGCTTATCAGCGGGAGGGGATTACAATGAGCAGTTCTTC CASSLSAGGDYNEQFF
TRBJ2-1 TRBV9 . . TGTGCCAGCAGCGGGGGCAGTCAGGGATTATACAATGAGCAGTTCTTC CASSGGSQGLYNEQFF
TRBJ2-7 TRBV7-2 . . TGTGCCAGCAGCTTAGAGTCATACACTAACGAGCAGTACTTC CASSLESYTNEQYF
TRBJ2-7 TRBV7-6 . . TGTGCCAGCAGCTTAGCTCGGCAGCCGAATTACGAGCAGTACTTC CASSLARQPNYEQYF
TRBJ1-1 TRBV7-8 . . TGTGCCAGCAGCTTAGCTTCCGCCTACACTGAAGCTTTCTTT CASSLASAYTEAFF
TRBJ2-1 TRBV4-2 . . TGTGCCAGCAGCCAAGGACGCGAGGGCCAGGGTATGGATGAGCAGTTCTTC CASSQGREGQGMDEQFF
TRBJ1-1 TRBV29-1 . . TGCAGCGTTGCCGGAGGGGGGGTGGGCACTGAAGCTTTCTTT CSVAGGGVGTEAFF
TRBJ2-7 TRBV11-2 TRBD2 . TGTGCCAGCAGCTTCTGGGAGGGTCAGTACTTC CASSFWEGQYF
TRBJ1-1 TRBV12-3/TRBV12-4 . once TGTGCCAGCAGACCTACACCGAACACTGAAGCTTTCTTT CASRPTPNTEAFF
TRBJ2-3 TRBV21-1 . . TGTGCCAGCAGCAAAGCGGGACAACGCCCAGATACGCAGTATTTT CASSKAGQRPDTQYF
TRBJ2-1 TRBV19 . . TGTGCCAGTAGTATAGATGCTAGCTACTACAATGAGCAGTTCTTC CASSIDASYYNEQFF
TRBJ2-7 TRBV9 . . TGTGCCAGCAGCGTAGCGGGAAGCTACGAGCAGTACTTC CASSVAGSYEQYF
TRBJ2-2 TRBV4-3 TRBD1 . TGCGCCAGCAGCCAACCCGTGAGGGGCCCGGGACAGGGCTTCGCCGGGGAGCTGTTTTTT CASSQPVRGPGQGFAGELFF
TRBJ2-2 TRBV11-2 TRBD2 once TGTGCCAGCGCCAACGGGGGGGGAGCCGGGGAGCTGTTTTTT CASANGGGAGELFF
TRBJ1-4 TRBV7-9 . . TGTGCCAGCAGCGAGGGCGGGGCTAATGAAAAACTGTTTTTT CASSEGGANEKLFF
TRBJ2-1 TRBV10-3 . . TGTGCCATCGCAGCAGTCATCTCCTACAATGAGCAGTTCTTC CAIAAVISYNEQFF
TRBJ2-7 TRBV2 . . TGTGCCAGCAGTGGGGGGTCCCTCTCCTACGAGCAGTACTTC CASSGGSLSYEQYF
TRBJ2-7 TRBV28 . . TGTGCCAGCAGTTTATTTACAGGTCCCTACGAGCAGTACTTC CASSLFTGPYEQYF
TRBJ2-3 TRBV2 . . TGTGCCAGCAGTGACCGTAGCAGAACCTTCACAGATACGCAGTATTTT CASSDRSRTFTDTQYF
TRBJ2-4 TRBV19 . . TGTGCCAGTAGCTTCAGCAATCTAGCCAAAAACATTCAGTACTTC CASSFSNLAKNIQYF
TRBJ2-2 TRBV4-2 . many TGTGCCAGCAGCCAACCGGGGACGCTGAACACCGGGGAGCTGTTTTTT CASSQPGTLNTGELFF
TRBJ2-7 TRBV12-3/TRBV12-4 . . TGTGCCAGCAGCCCGGACAGCCGACGGTACTTC CASSPDSRRYF
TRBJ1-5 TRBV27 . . TGTGCCAGCAGGTATAAGGACAGTAGCAATCAGCCCCAGCATTTT CASRYKDSSNQPQHF
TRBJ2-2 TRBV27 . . TGTGCCAGCAGTTTGTTTTCCACCGGGGAGCTGTTTTTT CASSLFSTGELFF
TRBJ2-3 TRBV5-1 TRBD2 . TGCGCCAGCAGCTGGGCGGGGGGTGCAGATACGCAGTATTTT CASSWAGGADTQYF
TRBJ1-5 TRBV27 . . TGTGCCAGCCGCAGAATCCCCGGGGAGCCCCAGCATTTT CASRRIPGEPQHF
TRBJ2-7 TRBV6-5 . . TGTGCCAGCAGCCGGGACCGCTACTACGAGCAGTACTTC CASSRDRYYEQYF
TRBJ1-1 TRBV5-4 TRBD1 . TGTGCCAGCAGCAAGCCGGGACAGGGGGGGAACACTGAAGCTTTCTTT CASSKPGQGGNTEAFF
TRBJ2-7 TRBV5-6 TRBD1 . TGTGCCAGCAGCTCGCAGGGGGTCTACGAGCAGTACTTC CASSSQGVYEQYF
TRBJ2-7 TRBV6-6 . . TGTGCCAGCAGTTCCCGGGGGGCTTCCTACGAGCAGTACTTC CASSSRGASYEQYF
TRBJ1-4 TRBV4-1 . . TGCGCCAGCAGCCAAGCCCCAGTTAATGAAAAACTGTTTTTT CASSQAPVNEKLFF
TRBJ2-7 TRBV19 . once TGTGCCAGTAGTCCGGGACGGAGCTACGAGCAGTACTTC CASSPGRSYEQYF
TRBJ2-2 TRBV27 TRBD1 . TGTGCCAGCAGTACCGGACAGGGAAGGTCTGGCACCGGGGAGCTGTTTTTT CASSTGQGRSGTGELFF
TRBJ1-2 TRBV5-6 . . TGTGCCAGCAGCTTGGTATCGGGGGCAGAGGGCTACACCTTC CASSLVSGAEGYTF
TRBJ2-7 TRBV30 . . TGTGCCTGGAGTCCAGGTGGGGTGGGCTACGAGCAGTACTTC CAWSPGGVGYEQYF
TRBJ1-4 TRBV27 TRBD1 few TGTGCCAGCAGTTCCACGACAGGGCTTAATGAAAAACTGTTTTTT CASSSTTGLNEKLFF
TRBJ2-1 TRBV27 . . TGTGCCAGCAGTATAATTGCCGGGTCCTTATACAATGAGCAGTTCTTC CASSIIAGSLYNEQFF
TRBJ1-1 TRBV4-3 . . TGCGCCAGCAGCCAAGATTTGAGGGGCTGGAGTACTGAAGCTTTCTTT CASSQDLRGWSTEAFF
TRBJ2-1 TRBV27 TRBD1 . TGTGCCAGCAGTTCGGACAGGGGCTATGAGCAGTTCTTC CASSSDRGYEQFF
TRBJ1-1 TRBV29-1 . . TGCAGCGTTGATAACGGGGCGAGTGGGACTGAAGCTTTCTTT CSVDNGASGTEAFF
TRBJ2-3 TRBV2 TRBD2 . TGTGCAGGCAATATGGCGGGAGCTACAGATACGCAGTATTTT CAGNMAGATDTQYF
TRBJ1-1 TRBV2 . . TGTGCCAGCAGTGAATCGAAGGGAATCGGGACTGAAGCTTTCTTT CASSESKGIGTEAFF
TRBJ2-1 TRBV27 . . TGTGCCAGCAGTTTTCTCCAGGGTCGTCATGAGCAGTTCTTC CASSFLQGRHEQFF
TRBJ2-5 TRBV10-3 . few TGTGCCATCAGTGGTACCAGGGAGGAGACCCAGTACTTC CAISGTREETQYF
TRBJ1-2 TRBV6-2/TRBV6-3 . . TGTGCCAGCAGTTACTCCGGGTGGGTCCGCTATGGCTACACCTTC CASSYSGWVRYGYTF
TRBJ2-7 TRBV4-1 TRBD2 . TGCGCCAGCAGCCAAGAACGGACTAGCGGCATTTACGAGCAGTACTTC CASSQERTSGIYEQYF
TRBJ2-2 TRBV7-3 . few TGTGCCAGCAGCTTCGTGGGGCCCAACACCGGGGAGCTGTTTTTT CASSFVGPNTGELFF
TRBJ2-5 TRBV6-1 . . TGTGCCAGCAGTGATAATAGGGTCCAAGAGACCCAGTACTTC CASSDNRVQETQYF
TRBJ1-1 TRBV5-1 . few TGCGCCAGCAGCTTGGCAGGACAGAAAGGGACTGAAGCTTTCTTT CASSLAGQKGTEAFF
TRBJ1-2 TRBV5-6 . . TGTGCCAGCAGCTTAGTAACAGGAAGATACTATGGCTACACCTTC CASSLVTGRYYGYTF